This is a list of T cell receptor beta chains from one sample in a study of T cells expressing NK-cell markers. One entry per CDR3 protein, without DNA, is what TCRdb gives after re-calling the 5' RACE reads. The sample table sets out hundreds of thousands of distinct CDR3 sequences. The sample consisted of blood T cells: a sorted CD56 or NKG2C T cell subset, CD4+ or CD8+ T cells, or bulk PBMC T cells (not recorded which). These receptor sequences come from a woman between 18 and 70 years old in good health. Both conserved end residues are part of each CDR3.

>TRBJ2-7|TRBV7-2
CASSLASGAQYEQYF
>TRBJ2-1|TRBV5-5
CASSSGGGFEQFF
>TRBJ2-3|TRBV18
CASSPPGTGGDTQYF
>TRBJ2-5|TRBV5-1
CASSLIRGRETQYF
>TRBJ2-5|TRBV12-3/TRBV12-4
CASSLASGVTETQYF
>TRBJ2-1|TRBV11-2
CASSPLGGGRGNEQFF
>TRBJ1-5|TRBV10-3
CAISLGQDNQPQHF
>TRBJ1-4|TRBV15
CATSSRRGTGREKLFF
>TRBJ2-7|TRBV5-1
CASGGGPSSEQYF
>TRBJ2-1|TRBV2
CASVSGTTYNEQFF
>TRBJ2-5|TRBV5-5
CASSLGLAGVETQYF
>TRBJ1-5|TRBV7-9
CASSLDRLNQPQHF
>TRBJ2-7|TRBV20-1
CSRTSGYEQYF